A selection of T cell receptor beta chains follows, all from one sample in a study of graft-versus-host responses after intestinal transplantation. Some clones are missing from TCRdb's copy, which holds only in-frame ones; the method was immunoSEQ multiplex PCR. The table lists about 110,000 clones, about nine tenths of them singletons. These TCRs' antigens remain unknown. The starting material was unstimulated CD4+ T cells sorted from spleen or lymph node cells, obtained before transplant. These receptors were obtained from a human donor who was the organ donor for an intestinal transplant. Both conserved end residues are part of each CDR3. A D gene is named only where the DNA matches it firmly. Some rows mark clone size as missing; the rest say once, few, many or name a class of expanded clone.

TRBJ2-3 . TRBD2 TRBV19 TGTGCCAGTAGTATGACTAGCGGGACAGATACGCAGTATTTT CASSMTSGTDTQYF
TRBJ2-1 once . TRBV6-5 TGTGCCAGCAGTTCGGGGCAGGGGTTTATTCAGTTCTTC CASSSGQGFIQFF
TRBJ2-5 . TRBD1 TRBV11-2 TGTGCCAGCAGCCAAAGACAGGGGGTGGAGACCCAGTACTTC CASSQRQGVETQYF
TRBJ1-1 . . TRBV25-1 TGTGCCAGCAGTGGGGAGGGTCCCATCTCAGGGATGAACACTGAAGCTTTCTTT CASSGEGPISGMNTEAFF
TRBJ2-3 . . TRBV6-5 TGTGCCAGCAGTTCTCCGATCACAGATACGCAGTATTTT CASSSPITDTQYF
TRBJ1-6 few . TRBV6-5 TGTGCCAGCAGTTACACACAGGGCAATAATTCACCCCTCCACTTT CASSYTQGNNSPLHF
TRBJ1-4 . . TRBV5-4 TGTGCCAGCAGCCCAGACAGGATTAATGAAAAACTGTTTTTT CASSPDRINEKLFF
TRBJ2-3 . . TRBV10-3 TGTGCCATCAGTGAGTCCACAGATACGCAGTATTTT CAISESTDTQYF
TRBJ1-1 few . TRBV18 TGTGCCAGCTCACCCGGGCCATCTAACTTGAACACTGAAGCTTTCTTT CASSPGPSNLNTEAFF
TRBJ2-1 . . TRBV7-3 TGTGCCAGCAGCTTAAGTTTCGGCCTAGGGAATGAGCAGTTCTTC CASSLSFGLGNEQFF
TRBJ2-5 . TRBD2 TRBV9 TGTGCCAGCAGCGAAGCGGGAGGCCTCCAAGAGACCCAGTACTTC CASSEAGGLQETQYF
TRBJ2-2 . . TRBV7-2 TGTGCCAGCAGCCAATACCGAGGGATCGGGGAGCTGTTTTTT CASSQYRGIGELFF
TRBJ2-7 . . TRBV28 TGTGCCAGCAGCTCCCTCGGAGGCACCGAGCAGTACTTC CASSSLGGTEQYF
TRBJ2-3 . . TRBV28 TGTGCCAGCAGTTGGGCTAGCACAGATACGCAGTATTTT CASSWASTDTQYF
TRBJ2-6 . . TRBV2 TGTGCCAGCAGTATAATACAAACAGGGAGAGGGGCCAACGTCCTGACTTTC CASSIIQTGRGANVLTF
TRBJ2-7 . . TRBV7-6 TGTGCCAGCAGCTTAGCGTTAAGCGCGAGCTCCTACGAGCAGTACTTC CASSLALSASSYEQYF
TRBJ2-2 . . TRBV10-1 TGCGCCAGCAGACCTTTGCGGGCGAACACCGGGGAGCTGTTTTTT CASRPLRANTGELFF
TRBJ1-5 . TRBD1 TRBV7-2 TGTGCCAGCAGGTCCGCAGGGGGCAGCAATCAGCCCCAGCATTTT CASRSAGGSNQPQHF
TRBJ2-7 . TRBD1 TRBV7-9 TGTGCCAGCAGCTTAGGAACAACAGGGGACTACGAGCAGTACTTC CASSLGTTGDYEQYF
TRBJ1-1 . . TRBV11-3 TGTGCCAGCAGCTTAAGGAACACTGAAGCTTTCTTT CASSLRNTEAFF
TRBJ2-7 . TRBD2 TRBV6-1 TGTGCCAGCAGTGAACCAGCGGGAGGGCAATACGAGCAGTACTTC CASSEPAGGQYEQYF
TRBJ2-2 . . TRBV27 TGTGCCAGCAGTTTATGGATAACAGGGAAGGGGGGCACCGGGGAGCTGTTTTTT CASSLWITGKGGTGELFF
TRBJ1-1 . TRBD1 TRBV5-4 TGTGCCAGCAGCCCAAGGACAGGTGTGAACACTGAAGCTTTCTTT CASSPRTGVNTEAFF
TRBJ2-7 . . TRBV25-1 TGTGCCAGCCTCACAAGGGGGGATGAGCAGTACTTC CASLTRGDEQYF
TRBJ2-7 . TRBD1 TRBV7-8 TGTGCCAGCAGCCTTCAGACAGGGATCTCCTACGAGCAGTACTTC CASSLQTGISYEQYF
TRBJ2-1 . . TRBV11-2 TGTGCCAGCAGCCCGGGGACACTGCAGTTCTTC CASSPGTLQFF
TRBJ2-3 . . TRBV7-9 TGTGCCAGCAGCTTGACGGGAGGCACAGATACGCAGTATTTT CASSLTGGTDTQYF
TRBJ1-2 . . TRBV5-6 TGTGCCAGCAGCTTGTACCCGGGGGCCTATGGCTACACCTTC CASSLYPGAYGYTF
TRBJ1-5 . TRBD1 TRBV7-6 TGTGCCAGCAGCCCCTCAGGGGGGGGACAGCCCCAGCATTTT CASSPSGGGQPQHF
TRBJ2-1 . . TRBV6-1 TGTGCCAGCAGTGTGCGGAGGGGCAATGAGCAGTTCTTC CASSVRRGNEQFF
TRBJ1-1 . . TRBV6-5 TGTGCCAGCAGTTACCGCCGTGAAGCTTTCTTT CASSYRREAFF
TRBJ2-3 . . TRBV1 TGCACCAGCAGCCAAGAGACCTATACTAGGGCGGGAGTTCGAACAGATACGCAGTATTTT CTSSQETYTRAGVRTDTQYF
TRBJ2-3 . TRBD1 TRBV19 TGTGCCAGCGGGACAGTTACAGATACGCAGTATTTT CASGTVTDTQYF
TRBJ1-2 . . TRBV6-5 TGTGCCAGCAGTTACTCGTGGGGCCCCAATGGCTACACCTTC CASSYSWGPNGYTF
TRBJ2-7 . . TRBV9 TGTGCCAGCAGCGCCCGGGGGGGGACAGGCCACGAGCAGTACTTC CASSARGGTGHEQYF
TRBJ1-3 . . TRBV18 TGTGCCAGCTCACCCGCGGCCCGCGGAAACACCATATATTTT CASSPAARGNTIYF
TRBJ2-3 . . TRBV18 TGTGCCAGCTCACCGAGGCAGGGCCCAGATACGCAGTATTTT CASSPRQGPDTQYF
TRBJ2-2 . TRBD1 TRBV7-3 TGTGCCAGCAGCCCAAGACAGGGTGACACCGGGGAGCTGTTTTTT CASSPRQGDTGELFF
TRBJ2-3 . . TRBV5-4 TGTGCCAGCAGTACGACGCGGGGGCCGTACACAGATACGCAGTATTTT CASSTTRGPYTDTQYF
TRBJ2-7 . . TRBV2 TGTGCCAGCAGACAAGGTAGTTACGAGCAGTACTTC CASRQGSYEQYF
TRBJ2-2 . TRBD2 TRBV5-1 TGCGCCAGCAGCGGTAGCGGGAGGAGGATCGGGGAGCTGTTTTTT CASSGSGRRIGELFF
TRBJ1-2 . . TRBV27 TGTGCCAGCAGTTCAAGGGGTTGGGGCTACACCTTC CASSSRGWGYTF
TRBJ2-3 . TRBD2 TRBV6-4 TGTGCCAGCAAATTAGCGGCGGGAGGGCCGACTGATACGCAGTATTTT CASKLAAGGPTDTQYF
TRBJ2-5 . TRBD2 TRBV25-1 TGTGCCAGCAGTGCCAAGGGGCGGGGGGGCCTTCAAGAGACCCAGTACTTC CASSAKGRGGLQETQYF
TRBJ1-2 . TRBD1 TRBV18 TGTGCCAGCTCGCCACGCTCCGGGACAGGGGAAGGCTACACCTTC CASSPRSGTGEGYTF
TRBJ2-1 . . TRBV28 TGTGCCAGCAGTAGCCTGGGGGGTGGTTTTGAGCAGTTCTTC CASSSLGGGFEQFF
TRBJ2-3 once TRBD2 TRBV5-4 TGTGCCAGCAGCTGGGGACTAGCGGGGGGCACAGATACGCAGTATTTT CASSWGLAGGTDTQYF
TRBJ1-1 . . TRBV6-5 TGTGCCAGCAGACGCGACAGTGGGCAGGGGGAAGCTTTCTTT CASRRDSGQGEAFF
TRBJ2-1 . . TRBV6-1 TGTGCCAGCAGTGAAGCTGGGGCGTATCCCTACAATGAGCAGTTCTTC CASSEAGAYPYNEQFF
TRBJ1-1 few . TRBV28 TGTGCCAGCAGTCGGGCCGGGAGCGGGTCGGTTGATGAAGCTTTCTTT CASSRAGSGSVDEAFF
TRBJ2-1 . TRBD2 TRBV9 TGTGCCAGCAGCCTAGGGACTAGCGGGAGCCATGAGCAGTTCTTC CASSLGTSGSHEQFF
TRBJ1-5 . . TRBV7-9 TGTGCCAGCAGCTTATTGTCAGGAGGGGTGGATCAGCCCCAGCATTTT CASSLLSGGVDQPQHF
TRBJ1-1 . . TRBV7-3 TGTGCCAGCAGCTCGTCGATGAACACTGAAGCTTTCTTT CASSSSMNTEAFF